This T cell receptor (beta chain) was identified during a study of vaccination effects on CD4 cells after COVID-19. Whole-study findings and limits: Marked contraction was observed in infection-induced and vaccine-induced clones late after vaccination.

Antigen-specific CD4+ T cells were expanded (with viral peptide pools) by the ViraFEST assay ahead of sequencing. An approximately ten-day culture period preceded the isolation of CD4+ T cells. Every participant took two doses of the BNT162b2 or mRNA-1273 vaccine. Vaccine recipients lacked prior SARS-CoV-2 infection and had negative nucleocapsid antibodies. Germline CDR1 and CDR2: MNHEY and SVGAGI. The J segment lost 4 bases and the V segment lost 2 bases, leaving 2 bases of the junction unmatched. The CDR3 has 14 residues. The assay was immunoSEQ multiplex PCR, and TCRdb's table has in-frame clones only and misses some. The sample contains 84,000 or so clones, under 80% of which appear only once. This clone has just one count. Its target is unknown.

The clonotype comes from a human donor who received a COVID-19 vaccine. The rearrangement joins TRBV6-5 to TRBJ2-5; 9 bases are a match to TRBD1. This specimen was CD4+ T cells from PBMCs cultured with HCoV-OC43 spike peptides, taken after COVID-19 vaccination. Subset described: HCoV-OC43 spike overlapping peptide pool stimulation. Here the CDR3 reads CASSYRDRVETQYF. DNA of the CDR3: TGTGCCAGCAGTTACCGGGACAGGGTAGAGACCCAGTACTTC.